The rows below give T cell receptor beta chains drawn from one sample of a study of shared clonotypes between healthy human individuals. Sequencing was performed with immunoSEQ multiplex PCR; in TCRdb, only in-frame clones are kept and a portion is missing. This sample yields about 1 million clones, of which approximately 70% are seen a single time; around 1.4% belongs to the top ten. The sample taken for sequencing was memory CD4+ T cells sorted from blood. Source of these receptors: a man in his late teens or twenties in good health. CDR3s include the opening cysteine and the closing phenylalanine or tryptophan. Fields, in order: D gene, J gene, clone size, V gene, CDR3 length, CDR3 protein, CDR3 DNA. D genes are given only for firm matches. Clone size is not always given. Where it is, it says once, few, many or a class for expanded clones.

TRBD1 TRBJ1-4 - TRBV7-9 15 CASSDSGGTNEKLFF TGTGCCAGCAGCGACTCAGGGGGCACTAATGAAAAACTGTTTTTT
- TRBJ2-7 - TRBV20-1 11 CSARVVDEQYF TGCAGTGCTAGAGTAGTTGACGAGCAGTACTTC
- TRBJ2-7 - TRBV29-1 14 CSVEDHTLPYEQYF TGCAGCGTTGAAGATCATACTCTCCCCTACGAGCAGTACTTC
TRBD2 TRBJ2-3 few TRBV9 17 CASSVGLSRGGTDTQYF TGTGCCAGCAGCGTAGGATTGTCGCGGGGGGGAACAGATACGCAGTATTTT
TRBD1 TRBJ1-5 - TRBV2 13 CASRRDRGQPQHF TGTGCCAGCAGACGGGACAGGGGTCAGCCCCAGCATTTT
- TRBJ1-5 - TRBV6-5 13 CASRPGERQPQHF TGTGCCAGCAGGCCTGGGGAACGTCAGCCCCAGCATTTT
- TRBJ1-1 - TRBV29-1 12 CSVRNMDTEAFF TGCAGCGTTCGCAATATGGACACTGAAGCTTTCTTT
- TRBJ2-5 once TRBV11-3 14 CASSPGRSQETQYF TGTGCCAGCAGCCCCGGGAGAAGCCAAGAGACCCAGTACTTC
- TRBJ2-7 - TRBV5-4 16 CASSLESSGSFYEQYF TGTGCCAGCAGCTTAGAGAGTTCAGGGAGCTTTTACGAGCAGTACTTC
- TRBJ1-2 - TRBV6-6 13 CASRTGVNYGYTF TGTGCCAGCAGAACAGGAGTTAACTATGGCTACACCTTC
- TRBJ1-5 - TRBV7-2 15 CASSLKGYSNQPQHF TGTGCCAGCAGCCTAAAAGGTTATAGCAATCAGCCCCAGCATTTT
- TRBJ2-3 - TRBV2 14 CASIRGPRADTQYF TGTGCCAGCATTCGAGGACCACGCGCAGATACGCAGTATTTT
- TRBJ2-5 - TRBV7-2 13 CASSLGSDTAQYF TGTGCCAGCAGCTTAGGCTCGGATACAGCCCAGTACTTC
TRBD1 TRBJ1-2 - TRBV30 15 CAWIPGTGDGYGYTF TGTGCCTGGATACCCGGGACAGGGGACGGCTATGGCTACACCTTC
TRBD1 TRBJ1-1 - TRBV19 16 CASSLWTGLLNTEAFF TGTGCCAGTAGTCTATGGACAGGGCTATTGAACACTGAAGCTTTCTTT
- TRBJ2-5 - TRBV25-1 15 CASSGIRVGQETQYF TGTGCCAGCAGTGGTATCAGGGTTGGCCAAGAGACCCAGTACTTC
- TRBJ2-2 - TRBV14 13 CASSQAVTGELFF TGTGCCAGCAGCCAAGCAGTCACCGGGGAGCTGTTTTTT
- TRBJ1-6 - TRBV10-3 17 CAISESAPGAYNSPLHF TGTGCCATCAGTGAGTCGGCCCCGGGAGCCTATAATTCACCCCTCCACTTT
- TRBJ2-3 - TRBV29-1 16 CSVEETGRSSTDTQYF TGCAGCGTTGAAGAGACAGGGAGGTCTAGCACAGATACGCAGTATTTT
- TRBJ1-2 - TRBV19 15 CASSPGPSRGYGYTF TGTGCCAGTAGTCCAGGGCCCTCTCGGGGGTATGGCTACACCTTC
- TRBJ1-1 many TRBV18 13 CASSPAAGTEAFF TGTGCCAGCTCACCAGCCGCGGGCACTGAAGCTTTCTTT
TRBD2 TRBJ2-3 - TRBV18 16 CASSPRLADGSDTQYF TGTGCCAGCTCACCCCGGCTAGCGGATGGCTCAGATACGCAGTATTTT
- TRBJ1-2 - TRBV19 15 CASSIVRTVDYGYTF TGTGCCAGTAGTATAGTTCGGACAGTCGACTATGGCTACACCTTC
TRBD1 TRBJ1-1 - TRBV2 13 CASSNRGGTEAFF TGTGCCAGCAGTAACAGGGGAGGGACTGAAGCTTTCTTT